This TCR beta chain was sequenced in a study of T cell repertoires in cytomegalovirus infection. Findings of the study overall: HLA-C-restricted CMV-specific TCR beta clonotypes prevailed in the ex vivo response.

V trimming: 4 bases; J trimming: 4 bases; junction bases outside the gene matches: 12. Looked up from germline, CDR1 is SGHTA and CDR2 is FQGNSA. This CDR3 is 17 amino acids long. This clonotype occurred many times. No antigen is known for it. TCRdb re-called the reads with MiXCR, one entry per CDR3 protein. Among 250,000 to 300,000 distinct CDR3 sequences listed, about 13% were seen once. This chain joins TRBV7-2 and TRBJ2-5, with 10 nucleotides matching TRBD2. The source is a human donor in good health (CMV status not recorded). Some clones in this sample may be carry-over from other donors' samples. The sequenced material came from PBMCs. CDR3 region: CASSWVRSGRAIETQYF. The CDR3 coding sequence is TGTGCCAGCAGCTGGGTTAGAAGCGGGAGGGCCATAGAGACCCAGTACTTC.